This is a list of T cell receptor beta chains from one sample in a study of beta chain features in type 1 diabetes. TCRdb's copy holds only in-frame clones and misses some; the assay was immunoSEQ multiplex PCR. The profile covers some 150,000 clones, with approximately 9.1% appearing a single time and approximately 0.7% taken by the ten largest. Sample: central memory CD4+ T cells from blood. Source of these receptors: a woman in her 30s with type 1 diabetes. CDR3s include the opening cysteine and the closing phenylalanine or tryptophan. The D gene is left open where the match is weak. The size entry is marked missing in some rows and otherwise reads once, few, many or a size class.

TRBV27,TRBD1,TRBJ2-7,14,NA,TGTGCCAGCACGCGACAGGGCCAAGGTGCTAAGCAGTACTTC,CASTRQGQGAKQYF
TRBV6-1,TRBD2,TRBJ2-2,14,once,TGTGCCAGCAGGGGACTAGCGAGTGCCGGGGAGCTGTTTTTT,CASRGLASAGELFF
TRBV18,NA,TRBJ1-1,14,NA,TGTGCCAGCTCACCTGGACAGATGAACACTGAAGCTTTCTTT,CASSPGQMNTEAFF
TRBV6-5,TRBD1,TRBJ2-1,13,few,TGTGCCAGCCACCGGGACAGGGACAATGAGCAGTTCTTC,CASHRDRDNEQFF
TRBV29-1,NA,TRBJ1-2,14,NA,TGCAGCGTTGATTACGGTTTAGCTAACTATGGCTACACCTTC,CSVDYGLANYGYTF
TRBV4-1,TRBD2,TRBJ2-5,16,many,TGCGCCAGCAGTTCCCAAGCGGGAGGGCCCGAGGAGACCCAGTACTTC,CASSSQAGGPEETQYF
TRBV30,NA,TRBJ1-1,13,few,TGTGCCTGGAGCTTTTTAGAGAACACTGAAGCTTTCTTT,CAWSFLENTEAFF
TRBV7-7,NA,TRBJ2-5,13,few,TGTGCTAGCAGCTTAGGAGGGGGAGAGACCCAGTACTTC,CASSLGGGETQYF
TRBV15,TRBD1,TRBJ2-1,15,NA,TGTGCCACCAGCATGGGACAGGGTTATCCGAATGAGCAGTTCTTC,CATSMGQGYPNEQFF
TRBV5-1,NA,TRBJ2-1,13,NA,TGCGCCAGCAGAGAGGGCCTTAACAATGAGCAGTTCTTC,CASREGLNNEQFF
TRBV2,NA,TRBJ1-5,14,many,TGTGCCAGCAGGTACAGGCTTAGCAATCAGCCCCAGCATTTT,CASRYRLSNQPQHF
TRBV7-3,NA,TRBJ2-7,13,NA,TGTGCCAGCAGCTTAGGGGAGCGGAACGAGCAGTACTTC,CASSLGERNEQYF
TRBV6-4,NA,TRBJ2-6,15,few,TGTGCCAGCAGTGACTCCAGGGTCGGGGCCAACGTCCTGACTTTC,CASSDSRVGANVLTF
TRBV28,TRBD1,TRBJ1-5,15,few,TGTGCCAGCAGTTCGGGACAGGGGGCACGTCAGCCCCAGCATTTT,CASSSGQGARQPQHF
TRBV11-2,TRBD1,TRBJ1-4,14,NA,TGTGCCAGCAGCGTCGGGACAGGGTACGAAAAACTGTTTTTT,CASSVGTGYEKLFF
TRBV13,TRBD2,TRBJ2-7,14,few,TGTGCCAGCAGCTCCGCTAGCGGGAGCGGCGAGCAGTACTTC,CASSSASGSGEQYF
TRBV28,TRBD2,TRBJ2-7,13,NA,TGTGCCAGTTTAGCGGGAGGCTCCTACGAGCAGTACTTC,CASLAGGSYEQYF
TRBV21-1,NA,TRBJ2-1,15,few,TGTGCCAGCAGCAAAGCCCGCGGGAGGGCCAATGAGCAGTTCTTC,CASSKARGRANEQFF
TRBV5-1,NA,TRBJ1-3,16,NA,TGCGCCAGCAGCTTGGGCTCAGGGGACGCTGGAAACACCATATATTTT,CASSLGSGDAGNTIYF
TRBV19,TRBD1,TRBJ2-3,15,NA,TGTGCCAGTAGCTCCCGGGACAGGGGCACAGATACGCAGTATTTT,CASSSRDRGTDTQYF
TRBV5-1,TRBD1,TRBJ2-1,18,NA,TGCGCCAGCAGCTTTGACGCGATATACAGGGGTTCGGGCAATGAGCAGTTCTTC,CASSFDAIYRGSGNEQFF
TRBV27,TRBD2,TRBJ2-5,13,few,TGTGCCAGCAGAACTAGCGGAAGAGAGACCCAGTACTTC,CASRTSGRETQYF
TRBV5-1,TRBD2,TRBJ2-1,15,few,TGCGCCAGCAGTTTAGAGCGGGACTCCTACAATGAGCAGTTCTTC,CASSLERDSYNEQFF
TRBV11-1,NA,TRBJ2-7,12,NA,TGTGCCAGCAGCTTGGGCAGGGGAGAGCAGTACTTC,CASSLGRGEQYF
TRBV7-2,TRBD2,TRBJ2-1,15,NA,TGTGCCAGCAGCCTGACTAGCGGGTATAACAATGAGCAGTTCTTC,CASSLTSGYNNEQFF
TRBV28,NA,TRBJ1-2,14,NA,TGTGCCAGCAGGCCCGGGGGGTACGGGTATGGCTACACCTTC,CASRPGGYGYGYTF
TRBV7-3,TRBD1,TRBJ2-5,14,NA,TGTGCCAGCAGCCGGACAGGGGGAGAAGAGACCCAGTACTTC,CASSRTGGEETQYF
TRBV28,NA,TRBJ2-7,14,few,TGTGCCAGCAGGACCCAGGGGCGCGTCTACGAGCAGTACTTC,CASRTQGRVYEQYF
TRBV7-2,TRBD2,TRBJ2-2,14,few,TGTGCCAGCAGCTCCGGACTAGGCGATGGGGAGCTGTTTTTT,CASSSGLGDGELFF
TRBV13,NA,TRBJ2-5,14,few,TGTGCCAGCAGCTTGAGGGAGTATTCGGAGACCCAGTACTTC,CASSLREYSETQYF
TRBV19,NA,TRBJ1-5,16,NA,TGTGCCAGTAGGACCCCCGGGGGGACCCGCAATCAGCCCCAGCATTTT,CASRTPGGTRNQPQHF
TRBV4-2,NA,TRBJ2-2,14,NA,TGTGCCAGCAGCTTGAACAGGGAGACCGGGGAGCTGTTTTTT,CASSLNRETGELFF
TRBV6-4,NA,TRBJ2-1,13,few,TGTGCCAGCAGCCCGACGGGATCTGGTGAGCAGTTCTTC,CASSPTGSGEQFF
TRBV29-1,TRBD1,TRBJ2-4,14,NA,TGCAGCGTTGGAGCACAGGGGGCGGGAAACATTCAGTACTTC,CSVGAQGAGNIQYF
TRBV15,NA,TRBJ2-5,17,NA,TGTGCCACCAGCAGAGATGTTCTCGGGGGGCAGTCCGAGACCCAGTACTTC,CATSRDVLGGQSETQYF
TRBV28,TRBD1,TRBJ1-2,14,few,TGTGCCAGCAGTTCAATAGGGACAGGGAATGGCTACACCTTC,CASSSIGTGNGYTF
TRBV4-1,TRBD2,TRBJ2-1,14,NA,TGCGCCAGCAGCCAAGTGGGGACTAGCGCTGAGCAGTTCTTC,CASSQVGTSAEQFF
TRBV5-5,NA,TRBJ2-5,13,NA,TGTGCCAGCAGCCCAGGGGACGAAGAGACCCAGTACTTC,CASSPGDEETQYF
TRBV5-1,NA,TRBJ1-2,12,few,TGCGCCAGCAGCCTGGACATTTACGGCTACACCTTC,CASSLDIYGYTF
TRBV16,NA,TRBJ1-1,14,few,TGTGCCAGCAGCCCCACTCGAGAGAACACTGAAGCTTTCTTT,CASSPTRENTEAFF
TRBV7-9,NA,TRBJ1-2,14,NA,TGTGCCAGCAGCTCCCCCGGGGTTGGCTATGGCTACACCTTC,CASSSPGVGYGYTF
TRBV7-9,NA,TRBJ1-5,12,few,TGTGCCAGCAGCGCAGCAGGTCAGCCCCAGCATTTT,CASSAAGQPQHF
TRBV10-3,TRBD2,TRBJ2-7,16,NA,TGTGCCATCAGGGACACTCCTAGCGGGAGGGCCTACGAGCAGTACTTC,CAIRDTPSGRAYEQYF